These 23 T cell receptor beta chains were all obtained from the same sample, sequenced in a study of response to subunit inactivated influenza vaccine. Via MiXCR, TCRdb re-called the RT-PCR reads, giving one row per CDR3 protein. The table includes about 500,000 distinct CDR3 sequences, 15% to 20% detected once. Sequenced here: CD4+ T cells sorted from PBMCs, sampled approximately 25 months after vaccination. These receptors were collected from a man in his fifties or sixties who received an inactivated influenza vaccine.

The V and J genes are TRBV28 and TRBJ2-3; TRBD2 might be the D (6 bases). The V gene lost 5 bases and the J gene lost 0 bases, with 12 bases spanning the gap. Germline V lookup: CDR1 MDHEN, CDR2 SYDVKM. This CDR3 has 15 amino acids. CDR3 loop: CASSPAEGSTDTQYF. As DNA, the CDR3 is TGTGCCAGCAGTCCGGCGGAGGGTAGCACAGATACGCAGTATTTT.

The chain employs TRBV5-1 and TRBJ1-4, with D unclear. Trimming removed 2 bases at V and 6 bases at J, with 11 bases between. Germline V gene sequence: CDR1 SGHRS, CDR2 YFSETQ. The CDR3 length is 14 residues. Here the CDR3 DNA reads TGCGCCAGCAGCTTCGGGAACCGTGATGAAAAACTGTTTTTT. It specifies CASSFGNRDEKLFF.

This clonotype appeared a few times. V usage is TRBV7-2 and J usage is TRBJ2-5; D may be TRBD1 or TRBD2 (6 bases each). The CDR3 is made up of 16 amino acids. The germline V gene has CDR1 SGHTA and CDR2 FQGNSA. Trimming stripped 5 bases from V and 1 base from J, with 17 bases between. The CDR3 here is CASSQGQMGLQETQYF. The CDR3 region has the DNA TGTGCCAGCAGCCAAGGACAGATGGGACTCCAAGAGACCCAGTACTTC.

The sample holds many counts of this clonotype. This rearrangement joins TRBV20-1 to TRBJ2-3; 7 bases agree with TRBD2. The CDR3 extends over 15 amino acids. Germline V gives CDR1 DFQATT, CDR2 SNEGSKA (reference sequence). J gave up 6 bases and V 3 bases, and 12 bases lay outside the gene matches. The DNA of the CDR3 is TGCAGTGCTAGGAGGGGACTAATGCCCCCCGATACGCAGTATTTT. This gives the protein CSARRGLMPPDTQYF.

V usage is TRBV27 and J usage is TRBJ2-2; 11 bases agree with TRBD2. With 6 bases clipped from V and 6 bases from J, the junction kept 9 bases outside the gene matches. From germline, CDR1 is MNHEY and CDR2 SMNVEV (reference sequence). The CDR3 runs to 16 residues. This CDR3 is CASSKRLAGTSGELFF. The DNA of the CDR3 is TGTGCCAGCAGCAAAAGACTAGCGGGAACGTCCGGGGAGCTGTTTTTT.

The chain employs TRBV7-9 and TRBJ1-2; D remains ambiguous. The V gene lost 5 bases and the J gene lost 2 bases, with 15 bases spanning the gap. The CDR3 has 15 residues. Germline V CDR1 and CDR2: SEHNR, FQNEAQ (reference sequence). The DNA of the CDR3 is TGTGCCAGCAGCCCCCACCCTAAGGGAAACTATGGCTACACCTTC. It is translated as CASSPHPKGNYGYTF.

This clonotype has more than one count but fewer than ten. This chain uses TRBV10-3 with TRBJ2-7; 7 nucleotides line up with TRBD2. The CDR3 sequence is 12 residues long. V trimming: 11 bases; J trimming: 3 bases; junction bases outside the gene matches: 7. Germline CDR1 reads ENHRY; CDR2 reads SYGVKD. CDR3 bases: TGTGCCTATAGCAGGGAGGGCTACGAGCAGTACTTC. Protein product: CAYSREGYEQYF.

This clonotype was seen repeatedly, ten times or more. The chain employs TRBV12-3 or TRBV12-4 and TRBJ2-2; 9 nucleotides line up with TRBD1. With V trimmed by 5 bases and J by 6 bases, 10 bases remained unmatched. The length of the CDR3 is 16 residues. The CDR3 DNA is TGTGCCAGCAGTACAAACAGGGGGCATATATCCGGGGAGCTGTTTTTT. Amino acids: CASSTNRGHISGELFF.

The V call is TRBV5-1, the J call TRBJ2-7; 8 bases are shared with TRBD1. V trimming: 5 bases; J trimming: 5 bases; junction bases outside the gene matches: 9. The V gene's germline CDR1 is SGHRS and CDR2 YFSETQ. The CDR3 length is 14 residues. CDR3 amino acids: CASSRTSGGNEQYF. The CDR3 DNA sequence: TGCGCCAGCAGTCGAACTTCAGGGGGCAACGAGCAGTACTTC.

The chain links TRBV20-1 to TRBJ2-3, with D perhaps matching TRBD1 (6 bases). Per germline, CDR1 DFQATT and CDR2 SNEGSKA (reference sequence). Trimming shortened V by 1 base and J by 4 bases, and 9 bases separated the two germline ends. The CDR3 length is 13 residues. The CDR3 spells CSARGQVPDTQYF. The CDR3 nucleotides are TGCAGTGCTAGAGGACAGGTCCCAGATACGCAGTATTTT.

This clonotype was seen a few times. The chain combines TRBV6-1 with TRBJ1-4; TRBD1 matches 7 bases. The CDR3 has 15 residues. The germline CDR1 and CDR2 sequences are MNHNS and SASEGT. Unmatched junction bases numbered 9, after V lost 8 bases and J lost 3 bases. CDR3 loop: CASRWDGTANEKLFF. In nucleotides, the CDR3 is TGTGCCAGCCGGTGGGATGGGACAGCTAATGAAAAACTGTTTTTT.

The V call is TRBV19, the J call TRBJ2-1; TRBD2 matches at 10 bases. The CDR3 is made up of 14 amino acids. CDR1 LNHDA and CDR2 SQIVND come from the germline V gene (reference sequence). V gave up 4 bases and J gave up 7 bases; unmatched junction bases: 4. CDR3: CASSTSGSLNEQFF. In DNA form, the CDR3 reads TGTGCCAGTAGTACTAGCGGGAGTCTTAATGAGCAGTTCTTC. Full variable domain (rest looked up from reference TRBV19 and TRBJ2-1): DGGITQSPKYLFRKEGQNVTLSCEQNLNHDAMYWYRQDPGQGLRLIYYSQIVNDFQKGDIAEGYSVSREKKESFPLTVTSAQKNPTAFYLCASSTSGSLNEQFFGPGTRLTVL.

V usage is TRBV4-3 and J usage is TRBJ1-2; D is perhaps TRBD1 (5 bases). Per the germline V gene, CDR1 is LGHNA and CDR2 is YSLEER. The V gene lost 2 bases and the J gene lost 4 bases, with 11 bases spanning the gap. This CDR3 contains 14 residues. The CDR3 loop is CASSQPGKGYGYTF. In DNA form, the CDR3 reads TGCGCCAGCAGCCAACCAGGGAAAGGCTATGGCTACACCTTC.

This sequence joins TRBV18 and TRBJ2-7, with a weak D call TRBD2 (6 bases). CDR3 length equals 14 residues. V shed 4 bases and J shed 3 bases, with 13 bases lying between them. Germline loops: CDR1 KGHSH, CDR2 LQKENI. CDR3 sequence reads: CASSQNKGGYEQYF. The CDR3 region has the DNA TGTGCCAGCTCACAGAACAAGGGAGGCTACGAGCAGTACTTC.

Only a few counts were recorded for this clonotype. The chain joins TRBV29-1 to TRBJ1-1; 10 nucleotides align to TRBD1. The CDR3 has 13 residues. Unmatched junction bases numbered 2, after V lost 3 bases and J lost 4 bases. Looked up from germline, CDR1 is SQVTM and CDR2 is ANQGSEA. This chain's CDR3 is CSVERDRGTEAFF. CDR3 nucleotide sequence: TGCAGCGTTGAGAGGGACAGGGGCACTGAAGCTTTCTTT.

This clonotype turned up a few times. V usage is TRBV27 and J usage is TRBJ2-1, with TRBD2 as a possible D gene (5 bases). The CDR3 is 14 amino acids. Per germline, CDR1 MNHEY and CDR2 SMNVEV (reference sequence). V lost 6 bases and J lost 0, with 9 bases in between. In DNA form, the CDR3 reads TGTGCCAGCAGAGTAGCGAGCTCCTACAATGAGCAGTTCTTC. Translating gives CASRVASSYNEQFF.

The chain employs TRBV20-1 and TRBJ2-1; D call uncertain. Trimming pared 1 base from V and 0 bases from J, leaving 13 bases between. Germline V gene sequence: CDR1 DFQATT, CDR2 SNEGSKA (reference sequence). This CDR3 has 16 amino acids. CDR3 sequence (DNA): TGCAGTGCTAGAGTCCCAGGTGGAATCTCCTACAATGAGCAGTTCTTC. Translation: CSARVPGGISYNEQFF.

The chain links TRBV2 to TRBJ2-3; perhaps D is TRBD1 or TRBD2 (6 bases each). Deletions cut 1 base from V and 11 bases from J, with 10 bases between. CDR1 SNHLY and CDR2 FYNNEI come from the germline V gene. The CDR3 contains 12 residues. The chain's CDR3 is CASSEERGRQYF. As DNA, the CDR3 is TGTGCCAGCAGTGAAGAACGGGGGCGGCAGTATTTT.

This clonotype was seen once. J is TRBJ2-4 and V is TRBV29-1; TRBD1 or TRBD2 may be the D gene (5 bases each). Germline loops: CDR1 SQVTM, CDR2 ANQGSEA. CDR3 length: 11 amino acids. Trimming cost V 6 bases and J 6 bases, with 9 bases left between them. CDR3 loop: CSVRDGNIQYF. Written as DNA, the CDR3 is TGCAGCGTCCGGGACGGAAACATTCAGTACTTC.

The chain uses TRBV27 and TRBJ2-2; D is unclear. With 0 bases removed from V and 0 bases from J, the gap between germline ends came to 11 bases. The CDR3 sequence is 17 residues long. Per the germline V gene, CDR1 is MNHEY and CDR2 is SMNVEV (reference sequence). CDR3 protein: CASSLSVYIPNTGELFF. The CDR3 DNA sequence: TGTGCCAGCAGTTTATCCGTTTATATCCCGAACACCGGGGAGCTGTTTTTT.

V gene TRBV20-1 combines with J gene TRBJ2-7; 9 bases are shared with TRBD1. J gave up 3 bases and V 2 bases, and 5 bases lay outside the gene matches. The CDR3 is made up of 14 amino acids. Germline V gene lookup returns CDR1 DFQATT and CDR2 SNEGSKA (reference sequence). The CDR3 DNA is TGCAGTGCTAGATCACGGACAGGGGTCTACGAGCAGTACTTC. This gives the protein CSARSRTGVYEQYF.

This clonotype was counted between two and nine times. CDR3 region: CASSPTYADTQYF. The CDR3 coding sequence is TGTGCCAGCTCCCCAACTTATGCAGATACGCAGTATTTT. The rearrangement links TRBV18 to TRBJ2-3; D gene uncertain. The CDR3 covers 13 residues. Looked up from germline, CDR1 is KGHSH and CDR2 is LQKENI. Deletions cut 6 bases from V and 4 bases from J, with 11 bases between.

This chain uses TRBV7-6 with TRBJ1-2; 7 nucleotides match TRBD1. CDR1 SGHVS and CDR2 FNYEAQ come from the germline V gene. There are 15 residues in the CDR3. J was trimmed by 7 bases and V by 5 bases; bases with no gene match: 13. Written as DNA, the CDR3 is TGTGCCAGCAGCCCAAGCCACAGGGGCGTTGCTGGCTACACCTTC. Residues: CASSPSHRGVAGYTF. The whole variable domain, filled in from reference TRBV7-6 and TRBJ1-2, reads GAGVSQSPRYKVTKRGQDVALRCDPISGHVSLYWYRQALGQGPEFLTYFNYEAQQDKSGLPNDRFSAERPEGSISTLTIQRTEQRDSAMYRCASSPSHRGVAGYTFGSGTRLTVV.